The 5 T cell receptor beta chains reported below all come from one sample, sequenced in a study of blood T cell repertoires in COVID-19. This table comes from immunoSEQ multiplex PCR, and its TCRdb copy is limited to in-frame clones, with some not included. The sample lists some 250,000 clones; roughly 86% were seen once. Sequencing was done on a sample of peripheral blood. The source of these receptors is a woman aged 60-75 years with COVID-19, enrolled during active disease.

In its sample, this clone was seen once. This rearrangement joins TRBV4-3 to TRBJ1-2, with a weak D call TRBD1 (6 bases). Trimming took off 4 bases at V and 4 bases at J, with 16 bases between the two ends. There are 15 residues in the CDR3. Per the germline V gene, CDR1 is LGHNA and CDR2 is YSLEER. The CDR3 DNA sequence: TGCGCCAGCAGCCGGAACCGGGACACGAGCTATGGCTACACCTTC. Its translation is CASSRNRDTSYGYTF.

The rearrangement uses TRBV5-1 and TRBJ2-7, with TRBD1 matching 8 bases. V shed 0 bases and J 3 bases; nucleotides not matched to a gene: 5. The CDR3 contains 15 residues. CDR1 and CDR2 (germline): SGHRS, YFSETQ. CDR3 in amino acids: CASSLDGQGLYEQYF. The CDR3, as DNA: TGCGCCAGCAGCTTGGATGGACAGGGTCTCTACGAGCAGTACTTC.

The chain combines TRBV9 with TRBJ1-1; TRBD1 is a possible D gene (6 bases). The CDR3 loop spans 13 amino acids. Germline CDR1 SGDLS, CDR2 YYNGEE. V was trimmed by 2 bases and J by 11 bases, leaving 16 bases between them. The CDR3 sequence: CASSVREGVRAFF. Written as DNA, the CDR3 is TGTGCCAGCAGCGTGAGGGAGGGGGTGCGGGCTTTCTTT.

This clone appeared a few times. The rearrangement uses TRBV18 and TRBJ2-4; 12 bases align to TRBD2. The CDR3 loop spans 15 amino acids. Trimming removed 3 bases from V and 7 bases from J; junction bases left unmatched: 4. The germline V gene has CDR1 KGHSH and CDR2 LQKENI. CDR3 residues: CASSPKGLAGNIQYF. The CDR3 DNA sequence: TGTGCCAGCTCACCTAAGGGACTAGCGGGTAACATTCAGTACTTC.

The chain's CDR3 is CASSLTSGRGTQYF. The CDR3 DNA reads as TGTGCCAGCAGTTTGACTAGCGGGAGAGGTACGCAGTATTTT. The chain employs TRBV28 and TRBJ2-3, with TRBD2 identical over 12 bases. The ends lost 3 bases at V and 8 bases at J; junction bases unmatched: 3. CDR3 length: 14 amino acids. Per germline, CDR1 MDHEN and CDR2 SYDVKM. Looking up the rest from reference TRBV28 and TRBJ2-3 gives the full variable domain: DVKVTQSSRYLVKRTGEKVFLECVQDMDHENMFWYRQDPGLGLRLIYFSYDVKMKEKGDIPEGYSVSREKKERFSLILESASTNQTSMYLCASSLTSGRGTQYFGPGTRLTVL.